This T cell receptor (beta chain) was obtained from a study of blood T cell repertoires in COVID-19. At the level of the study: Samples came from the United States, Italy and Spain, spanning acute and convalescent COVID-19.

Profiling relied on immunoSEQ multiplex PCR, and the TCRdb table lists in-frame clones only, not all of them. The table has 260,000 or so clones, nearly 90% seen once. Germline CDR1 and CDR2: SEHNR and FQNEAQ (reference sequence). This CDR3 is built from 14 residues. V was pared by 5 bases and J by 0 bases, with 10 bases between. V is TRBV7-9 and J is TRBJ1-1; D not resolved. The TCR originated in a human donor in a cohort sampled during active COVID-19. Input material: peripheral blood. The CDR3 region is CASSPSGVNTEAFF. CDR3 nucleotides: TGTGCCAGCAGCCCCTCCGGGGTGAACACTGAAGCTTTCTTT.